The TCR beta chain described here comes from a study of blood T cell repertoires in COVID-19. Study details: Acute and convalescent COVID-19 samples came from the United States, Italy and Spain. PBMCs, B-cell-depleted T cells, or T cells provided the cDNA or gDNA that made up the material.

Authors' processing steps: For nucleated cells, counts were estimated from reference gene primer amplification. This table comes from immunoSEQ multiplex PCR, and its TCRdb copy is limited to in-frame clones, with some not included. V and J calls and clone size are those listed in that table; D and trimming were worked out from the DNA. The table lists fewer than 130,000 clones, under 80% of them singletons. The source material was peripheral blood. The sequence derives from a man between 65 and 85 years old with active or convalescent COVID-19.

The chain's CDR3 is CASSYARDREETQYF. In nucleotides, the CDR3 is TGTGCCAGCAGTTACGCCCGGGACAGGGAGGAGACCCAGTACTTC. This chain joins TRBV6-5 and TRBJ2-5, with 9 bases fitting TRBD1. The CDR3 length is 15 residues. After removal of 2 bases from V and 5 bases from J, the junction contained 6 bases not matched to a gene. Looked up from germline, CDR1 is MNHEY and CDR2 is SVGAGI.